This passage covers 20 T cell receptor beta chains from one sample sequenced in a study of early T cells in non-severe SARS-CoV-2 infection. TCRdb processed the 5' RACE reads anew with MiXCR; each CDR3 protein has one entry. The sample shows 80,000 to 95,000 distinct CDR3 sequences, roughly 15% of them seen only once. Sequencing used whole blood. Source of these receptors: an adult who was a healthcare worker with PCR-confirmed SARS-CoV-2 infection or an uninfected control (not recorded which).

The gene calls are TRBV6-5 and TRBJ2-7; no clear D gene. The V end was cut by 6 bases, the J end by 7 bases, with 19 bases between. CDR1 is MNHEY, CDR2 SVGAGI, per germline. The CDR3 spans 14 residues. The CDR3 DNA follows: TGTGCCAGCAGGATTATGGACCCTTCGAGGGAGCAGTACTTC. It specifies CASRIMDPSREQYF.

This clonotype was picked up many times. The V and J genes are TRBV7-6 and TRBJ1-4; no firm D call. V lost 4 bases to trimming and J lost 0 bases, with 9 bases between them. CDR1 and CDR2 from the germline V gene are SGHVS and FNYEAQ. CDR3 length equals 15 residues. CDR3 protein: CASSYSPATNEKLFF. The CDR3 DNA reads TGTGCCAGCAGCTACTCTCCTGCAACTAATGAAAAACTGTTTTTT. The full variable domain, its missing parts supplied by reference TRBV7-6 and TRBJ1-4, is GAGVSQSPRYKVTKRGQDVALRCDPISGHVSLYWYRQALGQGPEFLTYFNYEAQQDKSGLPNDRFSAERPEGSISTLTIQRTEQRDSAMYRCASSYSPATNEKLFFGSGTQLSVL.

This clonotype was seen at least ten times. The chain combines TRBV3-1 with TRBJ1-6; no firm D call. The germline V gene has CDR1 LGHDT and CDR2 YNNKEL (reference sequence). This CDR3 is 14 amino acids long. V shed 4 bases and J shed 11 bases, with 15 bases lying between them. The CDR3 spells CASSPGRPWTPLHF. The CDR3 DNA reads as TGTGCCAGCAGCCCCGGACGGCCGTGGACACCCCTCCACTTT.

This clonotype was counted only a few times. The chain has TRBV29-1 and TRBJ1-2, with unresolved D. V lost 4 bases and J lost 8, with 17 bases in between. CDR1 SQVTM and CDR2 ANQGSEA come from the germline V gene. CDR3 size: 13 residues. The CDR3, as DNA: TGCAGCGTTGTGTCCGGAAGTCTCACGGGCTACACCTTC. It translates to CSVVSGSLTGYTF.

The DNA of the CDR3 is TGTGCCAGCAGTATCCGAAGATCTTCGGCGGCTTACTCCTACGAGCAGTACTTC. Amino acid sequence: CASSIRRSSAAYSYEQYF. The chain uses TRBV27 and TRBJ2-7; no reliable D call. The CDR3 is 18 residues long. V was pared by 5 bases and J by 0 bases, with 23 bases between. The germline V gene has CDR1 MNHEY and CDR2 SMNVEV (reference sequence).

V and J are TRBV3-1 and TRBJ1-2; the match to TRBD1 covers 9 bases. The CDR3 totals 14 residues. CDR1 and CDR2 (germline): LGHDT, YNNKEL (reference sequence). The V and J ends lost 6 bases and 4 bases, in that order; junction bases with no gene match: 6. Here the CDR3 DNA reads TGTGCCAGCAGTTATACAGGGGGCGGCTATGGCTACACCTTC. The encoded protein is CASSYTGGGYGYTF.

This clonotype showed up just a few times. The CDR3 bases are TGCAGTGCTAGAGATTCGGGGGGCAGGCCTGAAGCTTTCTTT. Protein product: CSARDSGGRPEAFF. This rearrangement joins TRBV20-1 to TRBJ1-1; a weak D match, TRBD1 (6 bases). The CDR3 totals 14 residues. Germline CDR1 DFQATT, CDR2 SNEGSKA (reference sequence). V dropped 0 bases and J dropped 6 bases, with 14 bases sitting between them.

The chain has TRBV5-4 and TRBJ2-5, with 12 bases aligning to TRBD2. The length of the CDR3 is 15 residues. Looked up from germline, CDR1 is SGHNT and CDR2 is YYREEE (reference sequence). V lost 3 bases and J lost 2; bases outside the gene matches: 2. CDR3 amino acids: CASSSTSGGQETQYF. Here the CDR3 DNA reads TGTGCCAGCAGCTCGACTAGCGGGGGACAAGAGACCCAGTACTTC.

The chain combines TRBV30 with TRBJ1-2; no definite D call. CDR3 length: 13 residues. Trimming took off 3 bases at V and 8 bases at J, with 16 bases between the two ends. Germline CDR1 is GTSNPN and CDR2 is SVGIG (reference sequence). DNA of the CDR3: TGTGCCTGGAGCCTCACCGGGCAGAGCGGCTACACCTTC. It translates to CAWSLTGQSGYTF.

This clonotype was seen many times. The V and J genes are TRBV29-1 and TRBJ1-1; TRBD1 might be the D (6 bases). CDR3 length: 13 amino acids. Per germline, CDR1 SQVTM and CDR2 ANQGSEA. V was trimmed by 5 bases and J by 6 bases, leaving 16 bases between them. CDR3 sequence reads: CSVNEGGRAEAFF. In DNA form, the CDR3 reads TGCAGCGTTAACGAGGGGGGCCGGGCTGAAGCTTTCTTT.

This clonotype was observed a handful of times. The rearrangement uses TRBV5-1 and TRBJ2-3, with 9 bases aligning to TRBD1. CDR3 length: 15 amino acids. Germline-derived CDR1 and CDR2 are SGHRS and YFSETQ. The ends lost 5 bases at V and 6 bases at J; junction bases unmatched: 10. CDR3: CASSPQGAFSDTQYF. The CDR3 DNA is TGCGCCAGCAGTCCACAGGGGGCGTTCTCCGATACGCAGTATTTT.

This clonotype was seen only a few times. The rearrangement links TRBV12-3 or TRBV12-4 to TRBJ2-3, with 9 bases matching TRBD2. The CDR3 runs to 15 residues. Losses at the gene ends were 5 bases for V and 2 bases for J; bases not matched to a gene: 5. The DNA of the CDR3 is TGTGCCAGCAGTCCGCGGGGGGGCCACACAGATACGCAGTATTTT. It translates to CASSPRGGHTDTQYF.

Regarding this clonotype: A read error may produce the germline difference seen at one junction end. The rearrangement uses TRBV7-2 and TRBJ1-1; no reliable D call. This CDR3 spans 11 amino acids. Germline CDR1 is SGHTA and CDR2 is FQGNSA. The CDR3 region has the DNA TGTGCCAGCCCCCTCGTCTCGGAGCCGATCTTT. The encoded protein is CASPLVSEPIF.

This clonotype has a count of ten or more. The chain joins TRBV7-8 to TRBJ2-1; D is unresolved. Trimming took 1 base from V and 0 from J, leaving 19 bases between them. CDR3 length: 19 residues. Per the germline V gene, CDR1 is SGHVS and CDR2 is FQNEAQ. The CDR3 bases are TGTGCCAGCAGCTTAGACCAGGCCCTTCATTTGAGCTCCTACAATGAGCAGTTCTTC. Translating it yields CASSLDQALHLSSYNEQFF. The full variable domain, in which reference TRBV7-8 and TRBJ2-1 provide the parts outside the CDR3, is GAGVSQSPRYKVAKRGQDVALRCDPISGHVSLFWYQQALGQGPEFLTYFQNEAQLDKSGLPSDRFFAERPEGSVSTLKIQRTQQEDSAVYLCASSLDQALHLSSYNEQFFGPGTRLTVL.

This chain links TRBV6-6 with TRBJ2-7; 9 bases map to TRBD2. This CDR3 is 16 amino acids long. The V segment lost 5 bases and the J segment 0 bases; nucleotides outside the gene matches: 8. Germline V gives CDR1 MNHNY, CDR2 SVGAGI (reference sequence). CDR3 coding DNA: TGTGCCAGCAGTCCGCTTCTAGCGGGGACCTCCTACGAGCAGTACTTC. Translation gives CASSPLLAGTSYEQYF.

This clonotype was picked up a small number of times. The rearrangement uses TRBV5-4 and TRBJ2-7; the D is unclear. CDR1 is SGHNT, CDR2 YYREEE, per germline (reference sequence). The CDR3 is 14 residues long. Trimming shortened V by 3 bases and J by 5 bases, and 15 bases separated the two germline ends. The CDR3 nucleotides are TGTGCCAGCAGCTCAAAGATCTTGCCCCACGAGCAGTACTTC. This codes for CASSSKILPHEQYF.

This clonotype was recorded a few times. The chain joins TRBV20-1 to TRBJ2-3, with 8 bases lining up with TRBD2. The germline V gene encodes CDR1 DFQATT and CDR2 SNEGSKA (reference sequence). V dropped 6 bases and J dropped 3; count of bases not matched to a gene: 8. CDR3 length equals 14 residues. In DNA form, the CDR3 reads TGCAGTGCCTATAGCGGGGTTGGGACAGATACGCAGTATTTT. Its protein product is CSAYSGVGTDTQYF.

This clonotype was seen many times. The V and J genes are TRBV29-1 and TRBJ2-2; 11 nucleotides line up with TRBD1. J gave up 7 bases and V 7 bases, and 5 bases lay outside the gene matches. Looked up from germline, CDR1 is SQVTM and CDR2 is ANQGSEA. CDR3 length: 13 amino acids. In DNA form, the CDR3 reads TGCAGCGCTGGACAGGGGGCATTCGGGGAGCTGTTTTTT. Encoded protein: CSAGQGAFGELFF.

At least ten counts were recorded for this clonotype. The chain links TRBV4-3 to TRBJ2-2, with D unclear. The CDR3 is 13 residues long. V was cut by 1 base and J by 6 bases, with 6 bases left in between. The germline V gene has CDR1 LGHNA and CDR2 YSLEER. The CDR3 region is CASSQAGPGELFF. The CDR3 bases are TGCGCCAGCAGCCAAGCAGGACCCGGGGAGCTGTTTTTT.

This clonotype was counted ten times or more. The V and J genes are TRBV10-3 and TRBJ2-1, with a tentative D call TRBD1 (5 bases). The CDR3 totals 12 residues. Trimming removed 5 bases from V and 10 bases from J, with 12 bases in between. Looked up from germline, CDR1 is ENHRY and CDR2 is SYGVKD. CDR3: CAISTTTGEQFF. As DNA, the CDR3 is TGTGCCATCAGTACAACAACAGGAGAGCAGTTCTTC.